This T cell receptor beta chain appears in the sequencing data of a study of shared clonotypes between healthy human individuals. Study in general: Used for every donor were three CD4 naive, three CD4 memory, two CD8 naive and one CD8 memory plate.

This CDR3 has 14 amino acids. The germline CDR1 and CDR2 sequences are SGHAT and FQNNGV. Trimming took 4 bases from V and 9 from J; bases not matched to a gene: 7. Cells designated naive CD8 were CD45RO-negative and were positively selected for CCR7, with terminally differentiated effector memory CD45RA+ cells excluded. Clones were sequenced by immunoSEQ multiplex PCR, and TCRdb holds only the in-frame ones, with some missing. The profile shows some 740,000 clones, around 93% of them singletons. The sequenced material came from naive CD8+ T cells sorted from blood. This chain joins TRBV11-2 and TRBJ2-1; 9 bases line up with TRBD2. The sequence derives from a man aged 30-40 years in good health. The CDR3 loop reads CASSSLAGPGEQFF. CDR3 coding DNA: TGTGCCAGCAGCTCTCTAGCGGGACCAGGTGAGCAGTTCTTC.